The rows below give T cell receptor beta chains drawn from one sample of a study of T cell responses to AZD1222 COVID-19 vaccine. The data were produced by immunoSEQ multiplex PCR, yet TCRdb's version contains in-frame clones alone and is incomplete. The data show around 110,000 clones, almost 90% seen once. Sequenced material: peripheral blood, taken on day 0 of AZD1222 vaccination. Source of these receptors: an adult in good health. The CDR3 runs from the conserved cysteine through the conserved F or W. A D gene is named only where the DNA matches it firmly. A clone size is listed for some rows: how often the clone was seen (once, few, many), or a class if it is expanded.

. TRBJ2-1 TRBV3-1/TRBV3-2 . CASSQGGLNQFF TGTGCCAGCAGCCAAGGGGGTCTTAATCAGTTCTTC
TRBD1 TRBJ1-2 TRBV5-6 . CASSGSGTGADGYTF TGTGCCAGCAGCGGATCCGGGACAGGGGCCGATGGCTACACCTTC
TRBD2 TRBJ2-5 TRBV11-2 . CASSLVAGFQETQYF TGTGCCAGCAGCTTAGTAGCGGGGTTTCAAGAGACCCAGTACTTC
. TRBJ1-5 TRBV5-8 . CASSLAGRSNQPQHF TGTGCCAGCAGCTTGGCGGGCAGGAGCAATCAGCCCCAGCATTTT
TRBD1 TRBJ1-2 TRBV15 few CATSRDSGTGGNYGYTF TGTGCCACCAGCAGAGACAGCGGAACAGGGGGAAACTATGGCTACACCTTC
. TRBJ1-5 TRBV6-2/TRBV6-3 once CASSYAGEEGWNQPQHF TGTGCCAGCAGTTACGCGGGCGAGGAGGGGTGGAATCAGCCCCAGCATTTT
TRBD1 TRBJ2-6 TRBV4-3 once CASSQDRGGGSGANVLTF TGCGCCAGCAGCCAAGACCGAGGGGGCGGCTCTGGGGCCAACGTCCTGACTTTC
. TRBJ1-1 TRBV18 . CASSSGAGALNTEAFF TGTGCCAGCTCCTCCGGGGCAGGGGCCTTGAACACTGAAGCTTTCTTT
. TRBJ2-7 TRBV25-1 . CASSESFEKGQYF TGTGCCAGCAGTGAATCATTCGAGAAAGGGCAGTACTTC
. TRBJ1-3 TRBV7-2 . CASSLVGGRTGNTIYF TGTGCCAGCAGCTTAGTCGGGGGGCGGACTGGAAACACCATATATTTT
. TRBJ1-4 TRBV6-1 . CASRDHTGTNEKLFF TGTGCCAGCAGGGACCACACGGGAACTAATGAAAAACTGTTTTTT
. TRBJ1-1 TRBV7-9 . CASSLVVTEAFF TGTGCCAGCAGCTTAGTAGTCACTGAAGCTTTCTTT